These 19 T cell receptor beta chains originate from one sample sequenced in a study of control samples from healthy donors and cancer patients. Method: immunoSEQ multiplex PCR; TCRdb's copy keeps in-frame clones and lacks some. There are roughly 130,000 clones in the sample; more than 85% occur only once, and approximately 8.6% lies in the top ten. The sample comprised blood. Every receptor here comes from a young man in good health.

This chain uses TRBV3-1 (or the pseudogene TRBV3-2) with TRBJ1-1, with 9 bases fitting TRBD1. V lost 5 bases to trimming and J lost 2 bases; unmatched junction nucleotides: 9. The V gene's germline CDR1 is LGHDT and CDR2 YNNKEL (reference sequence). This CDR3 is 16 amino acids long. The CDR3 is CASSTEGQGRNTEAFF. The CDR3 DNA reads TGTGCCAGCAGCACCGAGGGACAGGGTAGAAACACTGAAGCTTTCTTT.

The chain couples TRBV9 to TRBJ2-3; TRBD2 matches 14 bases. Germline V gene lookup returns CDR1 SGDLS and CDR2 YYNGEE. Trimming took 6 bases from V and 5 from J; bases not matched to a gene: 8. This CDR3 comprises 16 residues. The CDR3 is CASNPEGTSGGDTQYF. In DNA, the CDR3 is TGTGCCAGCAACCCAGAGGGGACTAGCGGGGGAGATACGCAGTATTTT.

This clone has a single count. The rearrangement uses TRBV10-3 and TRBJ2-5, with TRBD1 matching 9 bases. The CDR3 sequence is 16 residues long. V was pared by 6 bases and J by 0 bases, with 8 bases of the junction left unmatched. Germline V gene lookup returns CDR1 ENHRY and CDR2 SYGVKD. The CDR3 spells CAIRKTGTGNQETQYF. DNA for the CDR3: TGTGCCATCAGAAAAACCGGGACAGGGAACCAAGAGACCCAGTACTTC.

The V and J genes are TRBV7-2 and TRBJ1-2; D is uncertain. V was pared by 0 bases and J by 7 bases, with 9 bases between. This CDR3 has 13 residues. Per the germline V gene, CDR1 is SGHTA and CDR2 is FQGNSA. CDR3 amino acids: CASSLAFGGGYTF. CDR3 nucleotide sequence: TGTGCCAGCAGCTTAGCTTTCGGCGGTGGCTACACCTTC.

The rearrangement uses TRBV10-3 and TRBJ1-2; TRBD1 agrees at 8 bases. CDR1 is ENHRY and CDR2 is SYGVKD in the germline V gene. V shed 6 bases, J shed 8 bases, and the junction held 5 bases outside the gene matches. The CDR3 runs to 12 residues. The chain's CDR3 is CAISQGAAGYTF. The CDR3 DNA is TGTGCCATCAGCCAGGGGGCCGCAGGCTACACCTTC.

The chain recombines TRBV4-1 with TRBJ2-1; tentatively, D is TRBD2 (6 bases). Trimming removed 4 bases from V and 7 bases from J, with 14 bases in between. The CDR3 has 14 residues. Germline V gives CDR1 MGHRA, CDR2 YSYEKL. The CDR3 protein is CASSRVKGGNEQFF. DNA of the CDR3: TGCGCCAGCAGCCGTGTTAAGGGAGGAAATGAGCAGTTCTTC.

The V call is TRBV20-1, the J call TRBJ2-1; D unclear. This CDR3 spans 14 amino acids. V lost 3 bases, J lost 0 bases, and 9 bases lay in between. Germline CDR1 and CDR2: DFQATT and SNEGSKA (reference sequence). CDR3 sequence: CSASDAVSYNEQFF. CDR3 DNA sequence: TGCAGTGCTAGTGACGCGGTCTCCTACAATGAGCAGTTCTTC.

V and J are TRBV7-3 and TRBJ2-3, with D unclear. V lost 0 bases to trimming and J lost 0 bases, with 7 bases between them. Per germline, CDR1 SGHTA and CDR2 FQGTGA. This CDR3 region has 15 residues. CDR3 sequence reads: CASSLTGPSTDTQYF. The CDR3 DNA reads as TGTGCCAGCAGCTTAACTGGGCCTAGCACAGATACGCAGTATTTT. The full variable domain, rest sourced from reference TRBV7-3 and TRBJ2-3, is GAGVSQTPSNKVTEKGKYVELRCDPISGHTALYWYRQSLGQGPEFLIYFQGTGAADDSGLPNDRFFAVRPEGSVSTLKIQRTERGDSAVYLCASSLTGPSTDTQYFGPGTRLTVL.

In this sample, this clone turned up once. This chain links TRBV15 with TRBJ2-5; D is perhaps TRBD1 (6 bases). This CDR3 region has 15 residues. Looked up from germline, CDR1 is LNHNV and CDR2 is YYDKDF (reference sequence). Deletions cut 0 bases from V and 5 bases from J, with 13 bases between. The DNA of the CDR3 is TGTGCCACCAGCAGAGATCCGCAGGGGACGGAGACCCAGTACTTC. Encoded protein: CATSRDPQGTETQYF.

The V gene is TRBV19, the J gene TRBJ2-3, with 13 bases that match TRBD2. Germline CDR1 LNHDA, CDR2 SQIVND (reference sequence). Trimming removed 4 bases from V and 0 bases from J; junction bases left unmatched: 4. This CDR3 contains 17 residues. CDR3 residues: CASSTRTSGGSTDTQYF. The CDR3 region has the DNA TGTGCCAGTAGTACACGGACTAGCGGGGGTAGCACAGATACGCAGTATTTT.

The chain has TRBV6-9 and TRBJ1-4; 9 positions agree with TRBD1. J lost 6 bases, V lost 2 bases, and 7 bases had no gene match. Germline V gene lookup returns CDR1 MNHGY and CDR2 SVAAGI. The CDR3 runs 16 residues. CDR3 protein: CASSYTGTGRDEKLFF. CDR3 in DNA: TGTGCCAGCAGTTATACCGGGACAGGGAGGGATGAAAAACTGTTTTTT.

The genes are TRBV4-1 and TRBJ1-1, with 10 bases identical to TRBD1. V shed 2 bases and J 4 bases; nucleotides not matched to a gene: 4. Germline CDR1 is MGHRA and CDR2 is YSYEKL. The CDR3 totals 15 residues. The CDR3 is CASSQPTGGPTEAFF. The CDR3 bases are TGCGCCAGCAGCCAACCGACAGGGGGCCCCACTGAAGCTTTCTTT.

V usage is TRBV29-1 and J usage is TRBJ1-1; D call uncertain. Germline loops: CDR1 SQVTM, CDR2 ANQGSEA. V dropped 5 bases and J dropped 3 bases, with 4 bases sitting between them. The CDR3 is 10 amino acids. This chain's CDR3 is CSVSYTEAFF. The DNA for the CDR3 is TGCAGCGTTTCTTACACTGAAGCTTTCTTT.

J is TRBJ1-2 and V is TRBV9; TRBD1 aligns across 8 bases. Germline CDR1 SGDLS, CDR2 YYNGEE. Germline trimming cut 3 bases from V and 8 bases from J; bases unmatched to any gene: 9. This CDR3 is built from 14 residues. For the CDR3, the DNA is TGTGCCAGCAGCGAAAGGACAGGGTTGTTCGGCTACACCTTC. Its translation: CASSERTGLFGYTF. The variable domain in full, completed from reference TRBV9 and TRBJ1-2, reads DSGVTQTPKHLITATGQRVTLRCSPRSGDLSVYWYQQSLDQGLQFLIQYYNGEERAKGNILERFSAQQFPDLHSELNLSSLELGDSALYFCASSERTGLFGYTFGSGTRLTVV.

The J gene is TRBJ1-2, the V gene TRBV6-5, with a tentative D call TRBD1 (6 bases). This CDR3 is 15 amino acids long. Per the germline V gene, CDR1 is MNHEY and CDR2 is SVGAGI. V was pared by 2 bases and J by 3 bases, with 13 bases between. The CDR3 DNA reads as TGTGCCAGCAGTTACCACGCAGGGGCGGACTATGGCTACACCTTC. Its protein product is CASSYHAGADYGYTF.

This clone was picked up a small number of times. The J gene is TRBJ1-3, the V gene TRBV18; 8 bases agree with TRBD1. The germline CDR1 and CDR2 sequences are KGHSH and LQKENI. V lost 2 bases to trimming and J lost 0 bases; unmatched junction nucleotides: 9. This CDR3 is built from 18 residues. Here the CDR3 DNA reads TGTGCCAGCTCACCAGGCGGGACAGGACCGAGCTCTGGAAACACCATATATTTT. It specifies CASSPGGTGPSSGNTIYF. Drawing the rest from reference TRBV18 and TRBJ1-3, the complete variable domain is NAGVMQNPRHLVRRRGQEARLRCSPMKGHSHVYWYRQLPEEGLKFMVYLQKENIIDESGMPKERFSAEFPKEGPSILRIQQVVRGDSAAYFCASSPGGTGPSSGNTIYFGEGSWLTVV.

This clone was counted a single time. The gene calls are TRBV6-5 and TRBJ2-1; 9 bases fit TRBD1. Germline CDR1 and CDR2: MNHEY and SVGAGI. CDR3 length equals 14 residues. With V trimmed by 6 bases and J by 8 bases, 8 bases remained unmatched. The CDR3 nucleotides read TGTGCCAGCAGATCGGACAGGGGAGTCCATGAGCAGTTCTTC. Translating it yields CASRSDRGVHEQFF.

V gene TRBV5-1 combines with J gene TRBJ1-2; TRBD1 might be the D (5 bases). V lost 0 bases and J lost 6, with 15 bases in between. Germline CDR1 reads SGHRS; CDR2 reads YFSETQ. This CDR3 region has 15 residues. CDR3 coding DNA: TGCGCCAGCAGCTTGGCGCCCAGGGAGGGCAATGGCTACACCTTC. This codes for CASSLAPREGNGYTF. Full variable domain (rest looked up from reference TRBV5-1 and TRBJ1-2): KAGVTQTPRYLIKTRGQQVTLSCSPISGHRSVSWYQQTPGQGLQFLFEYFSETQRNKGNFPGRFSGRQFSNSRSEMNVSTLELGDSALYLCASSLAPREGNGYTFGSGTRLTVV.

This clone turned up a few times. The CDR3 region is CASSIWEDTGELFF. The CDR3 DNA is TGTGCCAGCAGCATCTGGGAGGACACCGGGGAGCTGTTTTTT. This rearrangement joins TRBV13 to TRBJ2-2; D possibly corresponds to TRBD2 (6 bases). Germline V gene sequence: CDR1 PRHDT, CDR2 FYEKMQ (reference sequence). This CDR3 is 14 amino acids long. V was pared by 5 bases and J by 3 bases, with 10 bases between.